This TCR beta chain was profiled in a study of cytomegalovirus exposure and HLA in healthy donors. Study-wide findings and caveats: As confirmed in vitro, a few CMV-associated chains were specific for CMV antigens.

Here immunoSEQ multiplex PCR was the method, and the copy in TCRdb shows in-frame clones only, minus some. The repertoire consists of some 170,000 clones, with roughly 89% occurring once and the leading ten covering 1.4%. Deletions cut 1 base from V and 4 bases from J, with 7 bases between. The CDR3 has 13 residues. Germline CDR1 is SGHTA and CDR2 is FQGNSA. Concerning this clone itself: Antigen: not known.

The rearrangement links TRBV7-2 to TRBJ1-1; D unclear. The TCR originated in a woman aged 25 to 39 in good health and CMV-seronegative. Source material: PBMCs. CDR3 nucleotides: TGTGCCAGCAGCTTAGGAGGGTCCACTGAAGCTTTCTTT. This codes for CASSLGGSTEAFF.